The text below deals with one T cell receptor beta chain. The record originates from a study of blood T cell repertoires in COVID-19. This CDR3 region has 16 residues. The V and J ends lost 5 bases and 3 bases, in that order; junction bases with no gene match: 13. Per germline, CDR1 GTSNPN and CDR2 SVGIG (reference sequence). The protocol was immunoSEQ multiplex PCR, while the TCRdb copy is restricted to in-frame clones and leaves out a portion. This table holds 330,000 or so clones, around nine tenths found once. The sample comprised PBMCs or T cells enriched from blood (not recorded which). The rearrangement links TRBV30 to TRBJ1-5; 7 nucleotides align to TRBD1. This TCR was recovered from a woman in her twenties or thirties who had been exposed to COVID-19. The CDR3 sequence is CAWSGAGGALNQPQHF. Written as DNA, the CDR3 is TGTGCCTGGTCGGGGGCAGGGGGTGCCCTCAATCAGCCCCAGCATTTT. Full variable domain (remainder filled in from reference TRBV30 and TRBJ1-5): SQTIHQWPATLVQPVGSPLSLECTVEGTSNPNLYWYRQAAGRGLQLLFYSVGIGQISSEVPQNLSASRPQDRQFILSSKKLLLSDSGFYLCAWSGAGGALNQPQHFGDGTRLSIL.